Included here is one TCR beta chain sequence, with context. The antigen it recognizes is unknown. A much larger clone differs by one base, so this may be a read error. The data originate from a study of neurological immune-mediated disorders (dated by TCRdb to between 2019 and 2020). In the study overall: Among the roughly 35 multiple sclerosis patients, roughly 31 had relapsing-remitting MS and 3 had secondary progressive MS. The cohort was made up of 65 to 75 subjects, consisting of around 15 HAM/TSP patients, some 34 multiple sclerosis patients and roughly 20 healthy controls. The roughly 100 TCR-beta libraries covered PBMC samples along with longitudinal samples, technical triplicates, and paired sorted CD4+ and CD8+ T-cell subsets. Peripheral blood TCR-beta repertoires from patients with HTLV-I-associated myelopathy (HAM/TSP), patients with multiple sclerosis, and healthy controls were compared in the study using UMI-based sequencing.

cDNA synthesis used template-switch 5'RACE with a primer carrying a 10-nucleotide random unique molecular identifier tagging each TCR transcript. Each sequencing run produced over 200 million TCR-beta sequences covering 15-18 subjects. The RNeasy kit was used for extraction of total RNA. Using the KAPA Real-time Library Amplification kit, TCR-beta VDJ regions were amplified with primers for the TCR constant region and the 5'RACE anchor. A first PCR added sample indexes and Illumina adaptors, and a second PCR then raised library yield. After Ampure bead purification, the roughly 650 bp TCR product was size-selected on a 2% E-gel SizeSelection system. Library quality was checked on a Bioanalyzer, concentration was measured with Qubit, and libraries were quantified with the Kapa Library Quantification kit before pooling. An Illumina HiSeq 2500 sequenced the libraries paired-end 2 x 150 bp. To increase sequence diversity, about 23-30% phiX was spiked into each library pool. In the original analysis: Quality-filtered reads were processed with the UMI-based MiGEC pipeline, and over 75% of raw TCR sequences were removed by the MiGEC pipeline during error correction. VDJ genes were aligned to IMGT germline references, and each clonotype was defined by a unique CDR3 amino acid sequence together with V-J genes. Clonal expansion, Shannon diversity and CDR3 relatedness (CalcPairwiseDistances, ClusterSamples) were evaluated with VDJtools, and phylogenetic trees were built with CLCbio workbench. Clones with at least 8 unique UMIs were defined as expanded, with this threshold being based on coefficient-of-variation modelling across technical triplicates. TCRdb reanalyzed the raw reads on its own, using fastp at Q25 for trimming and MiXCR for clone calling, and kept in-frame beta chains. Merged by CDR3 protein, the rows form single entries marked with the most common genes and DNA. The V and J calls shown here were made by TCRdb, not taken from the authors' results. This sample lists 110,000 or so distinct CDR3 sequences; roughly 3.4% were detected once. The top ten constitute 1% to 1.5% of the sample.

Libraries from unsorted PBMCs were made from 2 million PBMCs kept in RNAlater at -80 degrees C until RNA extraction. Multiple sclerosis patients were enrolled in a US clinical protocol under which disease progression was evaluated by magnetic resonance imaging. Peripheral blood underwent Ficoll-Hypaque density gradient centrifugation to isolate PBMCs, which were then cryopreserved in liquid nitrogen. General conclusions and limits of the study: No association of the MS cluster with clinical or MRI features was observed, and the need for larger cohorts was stated by the authors. In phylogenetic analysis, the repertoires of 18 of 34 MS patients grouped into a cluster of related CDR3 sequences, which suggests a possible signature at the repertoire level. TCR clonal expansion was greatest in HAM/TSP patients and smallest in MS patients, who ranked below even healthy controls. Expanded clones from different subjects shared no identical CDR3 amino acid sequences, which suggests that TCR-beta repertoires were private in all groups.

The CDR3 holds 13 amino acids from the cysteine to the phenylalanine. CDR3 DNA only is kept here, 39 bases in frame from base 1. Trimming removed 6 bases from V and 7 bases from J, leaving 18 bases between the germline ends. CDR1 DFQATT and CDR2 SNEGSKA were looked up in the germline V gene (reference sequence). Sequencing was done on a sample of PBMCs. The sequence joins TRBV20-1 to TRBJ1-1; no confident D gene assignment can be made. The origin of this receptor is a woman aged 25 to 39 with multiple sclerosis. The DNA sequence is as follows: TGCAGTGCGCGTCCCTGGGCCTACAATGAAGCTTTCTTT. It encodes CSARPWAYNEAFF.